The 19 T cell receptor beta chains given below trace back to one sample, sequenced in a study of CD8+CD57+ T cells in acquired aplastic anemia. Genomic DNA templated the TCR beta VDJ and CDR3 profiling. Each CDR3 protein is one row after TCRdb ran MiXCR on the reads. The table includes about 210,000 distinct CDR3 sequences, around 63% detected once. Sequencing input: sorted CD4+, CD8+, or CD8+CD57+ T cells (not recorded which) from PBMCs. These receptors originate from a human donor in good health.

J is TRBJ1-2 and V is TRBV4-2; D unresolved. CDR3 length: 14 amino acids. The germline V gene has CDR1 LGHNA and CDR2 YNFKEQ. Between the trimmed V and J ends, which lost 1 base and 3 bases, there was a span of 9 bases. CDR3 nucleotide sequence: TGTGCCAGCAGCCAAGTTTCCCAAGACTATGGCTACACCTTC. Translated, it gives CASSQVSQDYGYTF.

This clonotype was observed many times. The chain links TRBV5-6 to TRBJ1-1, with D possibly TRBD1 on 5 matching bases. Germline V lookup: CDR1 SGHDT, CDR2 YYEEEE. The CDR3 extends over 14 amino acids. V gave up 0 bases and J gave up 3 bases, with 9 bases separating them. The CDR3 here is CASSLGRGYTEAFF. The CDR3 DNA sequence: TGTGCCAGCAGCTTGGGGAGGGGCTACACTGAAGCTTTCTTT.

This clonotype was observed a handful of times. This clone may be a read error of a much larger clone one base away. CDR3 sequence reads: CASGDTEAFF. The CDR3, as DNA: TGTGCCAGCGGGGACACTGAAGCTTTCTTT. The V call is TRBV6-5, the J call TRBJ1-1; D ambiguous. The CDR3 has 10 amino acids. The germline V gene encodes CDR1 MNHEY and CDR2 SVGAGI. Trimming stripped 8 bases from V and 3 bases from J, with 4 bases between.

This clonotype was observed a single time. The chain employs TRBV24-1 and TRBJ1-2; D gene uncertain. This CDR3 has 13 residues. Germline CDR1 is KGHDR and CDR2 is SFDVKD. V dropped 7 bases and J dropped 7 bases, with 15 bases sitting between them. The CDR3 protein is CATRDRLGSGYTF. The CDR3 coding sequence is TGTGCCACCAGAGACCGCCTTGGTAGTGGCTACACCTTC.

This clonotype was observed a handful of times. The chain combines TRBV7-6 with TRBJ2-7; TRBD2 aligns across 13 bases. This CDR3 contains 16 residues. Germline V gene data show CDR1 as SGHVS and CDR2 as FNYEAQ. The J segment lost 4 bases and the V segment lost 5 bases, leaving 8 bases of the junction unmatched. CDR3 nucleotide sequence: TGTGCCAGCAGCCTTGCCGGACTAGCGGGAGTGTACGAGCAGTACTTC. This translates into CASSLAGLAGVYEQYF. Full variable domain (remainder filled in from reference TRBV7-6 and TRBJ2-7): GAGVSQSPRYKVTKRGQDVALRCDPISGHVSLYWYRQALGQGPEFLTYFNYEAQQDKSGLPNDRFSAERPEGSISTLTIQRTEQRDSAMYRCASSLAGLAGVYEQYFGPGTRLTVT.

This clonotype was seen a few times. Germline is not matched at one junction end, which may reflect a read error. The chain employs TRBV29-1 and TRBJ1-2; D gene ambiguous. In germline, CDR1 is SQVTM, CDR2 ANQGSEA. The CDR3 covers 12 residues. CDR3 loop: CSVVGRNYGYTF. DNA for the CDR3: TGCAGCGTCGTCGGACGGAACTATGGCTACACCTTT.

The CDR3 DNA reads TGTGCCAGCAGTGACAGGCCTCACTCCTACGAGCAGTACTTC. Residues: CASSDRPHSYEQYF. The chain joins TRBV12-3 or TRBV12-4 to TRBJ2-7, with D maybe TRBD1 (6 bases). The CDR3 length is 14 residues. V dropped 5 bases and J dropped 0 bases, with 11 bases sitting between them.

The DNA of the CDR3 is TGTGCCAGCAGGCGGGACGGTACCTCCTACGAGCAGTACTTC. This gives the protein CASRRDGTSYEQYF. This chain links TRBV2 with TRBJ2-7; D may be TRBD2 (6 bases). Germline V lookup: CDR1 SNHLY, CDR2 FYNNEI. V lost 6 bases and J lost 0, with 12 bases in between. This CDR3 comprises 14 residues.

This sequence joins TRBV12-5 and TRBJ2-7; no reliable D call. CDR1 and CDR2 (germline): LGHNT, FRNRAP. This CDR3 region has 14 residues. CDR3 nucleotides: TGTGCCAGCAGCACGCGTACCACAAGCTACGAGCAGTACTTC. Translation gives CASSTRTTSYEQYF.

This clonotype appeared many times. As DNA, the CDR3 is TGTGCCAGCAGTTACTCACGGGGGTACGAGCAGTACTTC. Protein sequence: CASSYSRGYEQYF. The rearrangement joins TRBV6-5 to TRBJ2-7, with D tentatively TRBD2 (6 bases). Germline lookup yields CDR1 MNHEY and CDR2 SVGAGI. Trimming shortened V by 0 bases and J by 4 bases, and 7 bases separated the two germline ends. This CDR3 comprises 13 residues.

The rearrangement joins TRBV7-9 to TRBJ2-5; a weak D match, TRBD1 (5 bases). The CDR3 sequence is 14 residues long. Trimming removed 2 bases from V and 5 bases from J, with 12 bases in between. Germline CDR1 and CDR2: SEHNR and FQNEAQ (reference sequence). CDR3 bases: TGTGCCAGCAGCTTACAGGGTGGATCGGAGACCCAGTACTTC. The encoded protein is CASSLQGGSETQYF.

The chain employs TRBV20-1 and TRBJ1-2; D remains ambiguous. Germline V CDR1 and CDR2: DFQATT, SNEGSKA (reference sequence). There are 8 residues in the CDR3. Trimming removed 5 bases at V and 10 bases at J, with 5 bases between. CDR3 sequence: CSASPYTF. In DNA, the CDR3 is TGCAGTGCTTCTCCCTACACCTTC.

The V gene is TRBV7-3, the J gene TRBJ2-7, with 9 bases lining up with TRBD1. The CDR3 consists of 19 residues. J lost 3 bases, V lost 6 bases, and 21 bases had no gene match. Germline values: CDR1 SGHTA, CDR2 FQGTGA. The CDR3 protein is CASSYPDPPQTGGYYEQYF. In nucleotides, the CDR3 is TGTGCCAGCAGTTACCCCGACCCGCCCCAGACAGGGGGGTACTACGAGCAGTACTTC.

This chain joins TRBV20-1 and TRBJ2-4; 7 nucleotides match TRBD1. The J segment lost 4 bases and the V segment lost 0 bases, leaving 3 bases of the junction unmatched. Germline values: CDR1 DFQATT, CDR2 SNEGSKA (reference sequence). The CDR3 consists of 14 residues. The DNA of the CDR3 is TGCAGTGCTAGAGAACAGGGGATAAAAAACATTCAGTACTTC. Protein: CSAREQGIKNIQYF.

The chain couples TRBV28 to TRBJ1-4, with 8 positions matching TRBD1. Trimming took 7 bases from V and 3 from J; bases not matched to a gene: 4. The CDR3 is 14 residues long. The germline V gene encodes CDR1 MDHEN and CDR2 SYDVKM. The CDR3 here is CASTPGQANEKLFF. The CDR3 bases are TGTGCCAGCACTCCGGGACAGGCTAATGAAAAACTGTTTTTT.

This chain connects TRBV2 to TRBJ1-2, with unresolved D. The CDR3 spans 12 residues. Germline values: CDR1 SNHLY, CDR2 FYNNEI. Trimming removed 5 bases from V and 4 bases from J, with 8 bases in between. CDR3 sequence reads: CASSKESYGYTF. CDR3 nucleotides: TGTGCCAGCAGTAAGGAAAGCTATGGCTACACCTTC. The variable domain in full, completed from reference TRBV2 and TRBJ1-2, reads EPEVTQTPSHQVTQMGQEVILRCVPISNHLYFYWYRQILGQKVEFLVSFYNNEISEKSEIFDDQFSVERPDGSNFTLKIRSTKLEDSAMYFCASSKESYGYTFGSGTRLTVV.

The chain links TRBV7-2 to TRBJ2-3, with TRBD2 matching 7 bases. CDR1 is SGHTA, CDR2 FQGNSA, per germline. V trimming: 1 base; J trimming: 3 bases; junction bases outside the gene matches: 4. This CDR3 region has 15 residues. CDR3 residues: CASSLGGRRTDTQYF. DNA for the CDR3: TGTGCCAGCAGCTTAGGCGGGAGAAGGACAGATACGCAGTATTTT.

The chain links TRBV11-2 to TRBJ1-6; no reliable D call. The CDR3 runs to 15 residues. V dropped 3 bases and J dropped 10 bases, with 16 bases sitting between them. Germline lookup yields CDR1 SGHAT and CDR2 FQNNGV. CDR3 coding DNA: TGTGCCAGCAGCTTCGTGGGCGGTGTCGGGTCACCCCTCCACTTT. Encoded protein: CASSFVGGVGSPLHF.

This chain connects TRBV7-2 to TRBJ2-7, with TRBD2 matching over 7 bases. V trimming: 1 base; J trimming: 5 bases; junction bases outside the gene matches: 8. CDR3 size: 15 residues. The germline V gene encodes CDR1 SGHTA and CDR2 FQGNSA. CDR3 nucleotide sequence: TGTGCCAGCAGCTTAGTTGCTAGCGGAGTTGACGAGCAGTACTTC. Protein: CASSLVASGVDEQYF.